The 26 T cell receptor beta chains below all came from one sample that was sequenced in a study of T-cell reconstitution after alpha-beta-depleted transplantation in children. As it was prepared, the TCRbeta library received unique molecular identifiers. One entry per CDR3 protein results from TCRdb running MiXCR on the PCR reads. The data show 540,000 or so distinct CDR3 sequences, around 23% seen once. Material: PBMCs, mostly from graft donor cells, obtained 360 days after TCRalphabeta/CD19-depleted stem cell transplant. The receptor source for this set is a boy under two years old who had a stem cell transplant for acute myeloid leukemia, so the T cells may come from the graft donor.

The chain combines TRBV28 with TRBJ1-2; a weak D match, TRBD1 (5 bases). The CDR3 length is 12 residues. Trimming cost V 1 base and J 5 bases, with 5 bases left between them. The germline V gene has CDR1 MDHEN and CDR2 SYDVKM. CDR3 sequence reads: CASSLSGYGYTF. DNA for the CDR3: TGTGCCAGCAGTTTATCAGGGTATGGCTACACCTTC.

This clonotype came up many times. The chain combines TRBV29-1 with TRBJ2-7, with 14 bases lining up with TRBD2. V lost 4 bases, J lost 9 bases, and 5 bases stayed unmatched. Per germline, CDR1 SQVTM and CDR2 ANQGSEA. The CDR3 consists of 13 residues. DNA for the CDR3: TGCAGCGTTGTGGGACTAGCGGGGGTAGGGCAGTACTTC. Amino acids: CSVVGLAGVGQYF.

The rearrangement joins TRBV3-1 to TRBJ1-2, with D possibly TRBD1 on 5 matching bases. With 3 bases removed from V and 4 bases from J, the gap between germline ends came to 6 bases. CDR1 LGHDT and CDR2 YNNKEL come from the germline V gene (reference sequence). The CDR3 is made up of 12 amino acids. The CDR3 nucleotides read TGTGCCAGCAGCCAGGGGCTCTATGGCTACACCTTC. The encoded protein is CASSQGLYGYTF. The full variable domain, in which reference TRBV3-1 and TRBJ1-2 provide the parts outside the CDR3, is DTAVSQTPKYLVTQMGNDKSIKCEQNLGHDTMYWYKQDSKKFLKIMFSYNNKELIINETVPNRFSPKSPDKAHLNLHINSLELGDSAVYFCASSQGLYGYTFGSGTRLTVV.

This chain connects TRBV6-5 to TRBJ2-2; tentatively, D is TRBD1 (5 bases). CDR1 and CDR2 from the germline V gene are MNHEY and SVGAGI. Trimming cost V 5 bases and J 3 bases, with 13 bases left between them. The CDR3 is made up of 15 amino acids. This chain's CDR3 is CASSTTVPDTGELFF. The CDR3 DNA sequence: TGTGCCAGCAGTACGACAGTGCCGGACACCGGGGAGCTGTTTTTT.

In its sample, this clonotype was seen a few times. The chain is built from TRBV12-3 or TRBV12-4 and TRBJ1-1; a possible D gene is TRBD1 (6 bases). Trimming stripped 8 bases from V and 6 bases from J, with 16 bases between. The CDR3 has 13 residues. CDR3 in DNA: TGTGCCAGCTCACGGCTCCCAGGGGCTGAAGCTTTCTTT. Translating it yields CASSRLPGAEAFF.

V is TRBV6-5 and J is TRBJ2-3, with TRBD1 matching over 8 bases. V shed 5 bases, J shed 4 bases, and the junction held 8 bases outside the gene matches. This CDR3 region has 15 residues. The germline gives CDR1 MNHEY, CDR2 SVGAGI. CDR3 residues: CASSLLRGRSDTQYF. For the CDR3, the DNA is TGTGCCAGCAGTCTACTCAGGGGGCGGTCAGATACGCAGTATTTT.

The chain employs TRBV6-1 and TRBJ1-5, with a tentative D call TRBD1 (5 bases). Trimming took 5 bases from V and 0 from J, leaving 11 bases between them. The CDR3 covers 15 residues. CDR1 and CDR2 from the germline V gene are MNHNS and SASEGT. The CDR3 loop is CASSRDLYSNQPQHF. CDR3 DNA sequence: TGTGCCAGCAGTCGGGACCTGTATAGCAATCAGCCCCAGCATTTT.

A few counts support this clonotype. The V and J genes are TRBV20-1 and TRBJ1-5; the D is unclear. The CDR3 loop spans 13 amino acids. V shed 6 bases and J shed 4 bases, with 13 bases lying between them. Germline V gene sequence: CDR1 DFQATT, CDR2 SNEGSKA (reference sequence). The CDR3 DNA reads as TGCAGTGCCAATGGACGTGGGAATCAGCCCCAGCATTTT. It specifies CSANGRGNQPQHF.

This clonotype has only a few counts. The CDR3 is CASSESASGGGNEQFF. The CDR3 DNA reads as TGCGCCAGCAGTGAGTCGGCTAGCGGGGGGGGCAATGAGCAGTTCTTC. This chain links TRBV10-2 with TRBJ2-1; 12 bases agree with TRBD2. The CDR3 extends over 16 amino acids. V gave up 0 bases and J gave up 6 bases; unmatched junction bases: 3. CDR1 and CDR2 from the germline V gene are WSHSY and SAAADI.

This clonotype appeared many times. This rearrangement joins TRBV6-4 to TRBJ1-2; 8 bases map to TRBD1. V dropped 3 bases and J dropped 7; count of bases not matched to a gene: 13. Germline V gene sequence: CDR1 MRHNA, CDR2 SNTAGT. The CDR3 runs to 16 residues. The CDR3 DNA sequence: TGTGCCAGCAGTGAGGACAGGGTCATTGATGTTGGTGGCTACACCTTC. Amino acid sequence: CASSEDRVIDVGGYTF.

The chain has TRBV11-2 and TRBJ2-7, with D uncertain. The V gene's germline CDR1 is SGHAT and CDR2 FQNNGV. V was cut by 5 bases and J by 0 bases, with 8 bases left in between. This CDR3 is built from 13 residues. The CDR3 bases are TGTGCCAGCAGCGGACGGAGCTCCTACGAGCAGTACGTC. It translates to CASSGRSSYEQYV.

This clonotype was recorded at least ten times. CDR3 DNA sequence: TGCAGTCCCACTAGCGGTGTTTACAATGAGCAGTTCTTC. Encoded protein: CSPTSGVYNEQFF. This chain links TRBV20-1 with TRBJ2-1, with TRBD2 matching 8 bases. The germline V gene encodes CDR1 DFQATT and CDR2 SNEGSKA (reference sequence). This CDR3 spans 13 amino acids. The V gene end was trimmed by 8 bases and the J gene end by 4 bases; junction bases not matched to a gene: 7.

This clonotype came up a few times. J is TRBJ2-7 and V is TRBV5-1; D may be TRBD1 (8 bases). V shed 0 bases and J shed 1 base, with 14 bases lying between them. Germline-derived CDR1 and CDR2 are SGHRS and YFSETQ. The CDR3 length is 16 residues. The CDR3, as DNA: TGCGCCAGCAGCTTGGCCGGGGGGACAGGATCCTACGAGCAGTACTTC. This codes for CASSLAGGTGSYEQYF.

This clonotype has more than one count but fewer than ten. V is TRBV10-3 and J is TRBJ2-1, with D tentatively TRBD1 or TRBD2 (6 bases each). Germline CDR1 is ENHRY and CDR2 is SYGVKD. This CDR3 has 14 amino acids. The germline V and J ends were trimmed by 2 bases and 4 bases, with 9 bases remaining between them. Here the CDR3 reads CAISERGQYNEQFF. As DNA, the CDR3 is TGTGCCATCAGTGAGCGGGGGCAATACAATGAGCAGTTCTTC.

In this sample, this clonotype turned up once. The chain combines TRBV4-2 with TRBJ2-2; no definite D call. The germline CDR1 and CDR2 sequences are LGHNA and YNFKEQ. Trimming removed 0 bases from V and 4 bases from J, with 9 bases in between. This CDR3 has 15 amino acids. The CDR3 here is CASSQDGTSTGELFF. The CDR3 DNA is TGTGCCAGCAGCCAAGATGGAACATCCACCGGGGAGCTGTTTTTT.

In its sample, this clonotype was seen many times. The V call is TRBV5-1, the J call TRBJ2-1; 7 bases are shared with TRBD1. Unmatched junction bases numbered 7, after V lost 2 bases and J lost 5 bases. CDR1 and CDR2 from the germline V gene are SGHRS and YFSETQ. CDR3 length equals 15 residues. CDR3 loop: CASSFTGVLDNEQFF. CDR3 bases: TGCGCCAGCAGCTTCACAGGGGTATTAGACAATGAGCAGTTCTTC.

This clonotype was seen at least ten times. This chain connects TRBV28 to TRBJ2-5; 15 nucleotides align to TRBD2. Germline V gives CDR1 MDHEN, CDR2 SYDVKM. Trimming took 3 bases from V and 6 from J; bases not matched to a gene: 8. The CDR3 loop spans 17 amino acids. CDR3 coding DNA: TGTGCCAGCAGTTTCGGACTAGCGGGGGGGCTCGGCCAGACCCAGTACTTC. It encodes CASSFGLAGGLGQTQYF.

This clonotype was picked up a small number of times. V gene TRBV20-1 combines with J gene TRBJ2-1; tentatively, D is TRBD1 or TRBD2 (5 bases each). The germline gives CDR1 DFQATT, CDR2 SNEGSKA (reference sequence). This CDR3 has 16 amino acids. The ends were cut back, 0 bases at V and 0 bases at J, with 12 bases in the middle. The CDR3 DNA reads as TGCAGTGCTAGAGATTGGGGGTCTCGCTCCTACAATGAGCAGTTCTTC. Its translation is CSARDWGSRSYNEQFF.

Here the CDR3 DNA reads TGTGCCACCAGTGATTTAGGGACAGATACCGGGGAGCTGTTTTTT. Its protein product is CATSDLGTDTGELFF. This chain uses TRBV24-1 with TRBJ2-2; TRBD1 matches at 7 bases. The CDR3 runs to 15 residues. CDR1 KGHDR and CDR2 SFDVKD come from the germline V gene. Trimming took 1 base from V and 5 from J; bases not matched to a gene: 3.

This clonotype was observed a few times. The chain links TRBV11-2 to TRBJ2-1, with TRBD1 matching 8 bases. The CDR3 is 19 amino acids. Germline V CDR1 and CDR2: SGHAT, FQNNGV. The V gene end was trimmed by 3 bases and the J gene end by 1 base; junction bases not matched to a gene: 14. The CDR3 loop is CASSLYLSDRVGSYNEQFF. CDR3 nucleotides: TGTGCCAGCAGCTTGTACCTATCGGACAGGGTGGGATCCTACAATGAGCAGTTCTTC. Full variable domain (remainder filled in from reference TRBV11-2 and TRBJ2-1): EAGVAQSPRYKIIEKRQSVAFWCNPISGHATLYWYQQILGQGPKLLIQFQNNGVVDDSQLPKDRFSAERLKGVDSTLKIQPAKLEDSAVYLCASSLYLSDRVGSYNEQFFGPGTRLTVL.

V and J are TRBV5-1 and TRBJ2-7; 7 nucleotides agree with TRBD2. CDR1 and CDR2 (germline): SGHRS, YFSETQ. This CDR3 region has 17 residues. V lost 0 bases to trimming and J lost 0 bases; unmatched junction nucleotides: 9. This chain's CDR3 is CASSLAGGSVNSYEQYF. CDR3 nucleotide sequence: TGCGCCAGCAGCTTGGCGGGGGGATCAGTTAACTCCTACGAGCAGTACTTC.

This clonotype appeared many times. This chain links TRBV28 with TRBJ2-1, with 11 nucleotides matching TRBD2. This CDR3 is 15 amino acids long. With 6 bases clipped from V and 5 bases from J, the junction kept 6 bases outside the gene matches. Germline CDR1 and CDR2: MDHEN and SYDVKM. The CDR3: CASRPGTSGHNEQFF. The CDR3, as DNA: TGTGCCAGCAGACCGGGGACTAGCGGACACAATGAGCAGTTCTTC.

The genes are TRBV20-1 and TRBJ2-4; D unclear. V was cut by 4 bases and J by 0 bases, with 16 bases left in between. The CDR3 extends over 16 amino acids. Germline V gene data show CDR1 as DFQATT and CDR2 as SNEGSKA (reference sequence). This CDR3 is CSANPNPGLAKNIQYF. DNA of the CDR3: TGCAGTGCTAATCCAAACCCTGGGCTAGCCAAAAACATTCAGTACTTC.

This clonotype has a handful of counts. The CDR3 nucleotides are TGTGCTAGTGGACCGGGACAGGGGGGCTCACCCCTCCACTTT. This sequence encodes CASGPGQGGSPLHF. J is TRBJ1-6 and V is TRBV12-5; 11 bases match TRBD1. CDR1 LGHNT and CDR2 FRNRAP come from the germline V gene. The CDR3 sequence is 14 residues long. Germline trimming cut 6 bases from V and 10 bases from J; bases unmatched to any gene: 5.

This clonotype was picked up many times. This chain connects TRBV7-6 to TRBJ2-3; D gene unclear. The CDR3 runs to 14 residues. Germline CDR1 SGHVS, CDR2 FNYEAQ. V lost 6 bases and J lost 2, with 12 bases in between. The CDR3 bases are TGTGCCAGCAGTCCTGGACCTTTCACAGATACGCAGTATTTT. This gives the protein CASSPGPFTDTQYF.

In this sample, this clonotype turned up a few times. The V gene is TRBV12-3 or TRBV12-4, the J gene TRBJ1-5; possible D gene TRBD1, 5 bases. V was cut by 5 bases and J by 0 bases, with 11 bases left in between. This CDR3 is built from 15 residues. The CDR3 nucleotides read TGTGCCAGCAGTGGCGGGGGTTATAGCAATCAGCCCCAGCATTTT. It is translated as CASSGGGYSNQPQHF.